The present TCR beta chain was sequenced within a study of blood T cell repertoires in COVID-19. Germline V gene lookup returns CDR1 LGHDT and CDR2 YNNKEL (reference sequence). V shed 4 bases and J 7 bases; nucleotides not matched to a gene: 2. CDR3 length equals 13 residues. Sequencing used immunoSEQ multiplex PCR; TCRdb keeps in-frame clones, though not all of them. The sample consists of about 370,000 clones, around 90% of them appearing once. Recruited during active infection, patients (from Seattle) were subsequently followed longitudinally. This TCR came from a young woman with COVID-19, enrolled during active disease. This chain joins TRBV3-1 (or the pseudogene TRBV3-2) and TRBJ1-5; 9 bases align to TRBD1. Sequences were obtained from peripheral blood. The CDR3, as DNA: TGTGCCAGCAGCCCTACAGGGGGCCAGCCCCAGCATTTT. As protein: CASSPTGGQPQHF.